This entry is about one T cell receptor (beta chain). Some clones are missing from TCRdb's copy, which holds only in-frame ones; the method was immunoSEQ multiplex PCR. In the table there are roughly 250,000 clones, approximately 93% of which are singletons. This sample is part of a study of T cell responses to AZD1222 COVID-19 vaccine. The TCR was taken from an adult in good health. The specimen was peripheral blood, collected on day 0 of AZD1222 vaccination.

This CDR3 reads CASSQGLAGSSPYEQYF. CDR3 in DNA: TGTGCCAGCAGCCAAGGTCTAGCGGGAAGTTCCCCCTACGAGCAGTACTTC. The chain recombines TRBV4-2 with TRBJ2-7; TRBD2 agrees at 9 bases. CDR3 length equals 17 residues. Germline V gene lookup returns CDR1 LGHNA and CDR2 YNFKEQ. V shed 1 base and J 2 bases; nucleotides not matched to a gene: 9.